Shown below are 29 T cell receptor beta chains from a single sample sequenced in a study of T cells after yellow fever vaccination (dated by TCRdb to about 2019). In light of the paper, this sample's treatment or condition label describes: live attenuated yellow fever vaccine strain. Libraries were made using 5' RACE. Sequencing instrument: Illumina HiSeq 2500. Through fastp at Q25 and MiXCR, TCRdb rebuilt clones from the public reads, retaining in-frame beta chains. One record per CDR3 amino acid sequence lists the most common genes and DNA. The table for this sample lists roughly 500,000 distinct CDR3 sequences; under 25% of them were counted only once. Approximately 14% of the sample comes from the top ten. The source was PBMCs, collected 15 days after the yellow fever booster vaccination. The receptors here all came from a man in his thirties or forties who received the YFV17D yellow fever vaccine.

The V call is TRBV20-1, the J call TRBJ1-3, with D maybe TRBD1 (6 bases). This CDR3 is 16 amino acids long. The V gene's germline CDR1 is DFQATT and CDR2 SNEGSKA (reference sequence). Trimming shortened V by 3 bases and J by 2 bases, and 17 bases separated the two germline ends. CDR3 sequence: CSASGAGALPGNTIYF. CDR3 sequence (DNA): TGCAGTGCTAGTGGGGCAGGGGCTCTTCCTGGAAACACCATATATTTT.

The chain combines TRBV29-1 with TRBJ2-7; TRBD2 matches 9 bases. V gave up 4 bases and J gave up 3 bases; unmatched junction bases: 4. The CDR3 runs 13 residues. Germline CDR1 reads SQVTM; CDR2 reads ANQGSEA. This chain's CDR3 is CSVVGGGDYEQYF. The DNA of the CDR3 is TGCAGCGTTGTGGGCGGGGGGGACTACGAGCAGTACTTC.

The genes are TRBV12-3 or TRBV12-4 and TRBJ2-1, with no clear D. This CDR3 is 11 amino acids long. Trimming stripped 10 bases from V and 4 bases from J, with 8 bases between. In nucleotides, the CDR3 is TGTGCCACCTCTCTTTACAATGAGCAGTTCTTC. Its protein product is CATSLYNEQFF.

The chain couples TRBV27 to TRBJ2-5, with 7 bases that match TRBD1. Germline lookup yields CDR1 MNHEY and CDR2 SMNVEV (reference sequence). The CDR3 sequence is 16 residues long. V lost 3 bases and J lost 5; bases outside the gene matches: 12. The DNA for the CDR3 is TGTGCCAGCAGTTTGACGACAGGGTTAAGTTTCGAGACCCAGTACTTC. Its translation: CASSLTTGLSFETQYF.

This clonotype was seen a few times. The V and J genes are TRBV3-1 and TRBJ2-1, with 10 nucleotides matching TRBD2. After removal of 4 bases from V and 7 bases from J, the junction contained 10 bases not matched to a gene. The CDR3 has 16 amino acids. Germline V gene sequence: CDR1 LGHDT, CDR2 YNNKEL (reference sequence). CDR3 nucleotide sequence: TGTGCCAGCAGCCCCAAACTAGCGGGAAGGAGGAATGAGCAGTTCTTC. Translation gives CASSPKLAGRRNEQFF.

This clonotype was seen more than once but under ten times. The chain combines TRBV29-1 with TRBJ2-4, with TRBD1 as a possible D gene (6 bases). This CDR3 is built from 16 residues. Per the germline V gene, CDR1 is SQVTM and CDR2 is ANQGSEA. V was clipped by 3 bases and J by 0 bases, with 15 bases between them. Here the CDR3 reads CSVDATGSQAKNIQYF. The CDR3 nucleotides read TGCAGCGTTGACGCAACAGGGTCTCAAGCCAAAAACATTCAGTACTTC.

The sample holds one count of this clonotype. The chain has TRBV7-3 and TRBJ2-7; perhaps TRBD1 as D (5 bases). This CDR3 is built from 14 residues. Germline CDR1 SGHTA, CDR2 FQGTGA. Trimming shortened V by 3 bases and J by 5 bases, and 14 bases separated the two germline ends. CDR3 loop: CASSLGPGDHEQYF. For the CDR3, the DNA is TGTGCCAGCAGCTTGGGGCCCGGAGATCACGAGCAGTACTTC. Variable domain in full (rest from reference TRBV7-3 and TRBJ2-7): GAGVSQTPSNKVTEKGKYVELRCDPISGHTALYWYRQSLGQGPEFLIYFQGTGAADDSGLPNDRFFAVRPEGSVSTLKIQRTERGDSAVYLCASSLGPGDHEQYFGPGTRLTVT.

There are many counts of this clonotype. J is TRBJ2-7 and V is TRBV29-1; no clear D. V lost 0 bases to trimming and J lost 6 bases, with 12 bases between them. The CDR3 totals 13 residues. Germline V gene lookup returns CDR1 SQVTM and CDR2 ANQGSEA. CDR3 sequence reads: CSVEDVALREQYF. CDR3 sequence (DNA): TGCAGCGTTGAAGACGTCGCGCTTCGCGAGCAGTACTTC.

The J gene is TRBJ2-2, the V gene TRBV3-1; the D gene could be TRBD1 or TRBD2 (5 bases each). Deletions cut 4 bases from V and 7 bases from J, with 10 bases between. From germline, CDR1 is LGHDT and CDR2 YNNKEL (reference sequence). The CDR3 is 13 residues long. As DNA, the CDR3 is TGTGCCAGCAGCCCTGGGACCGGCGGGGAGCTGTTTTTT. This gives the protein CASSPGTGGELFF.

The chain employs TRBV20-1 and TRBJ2-7; D gene uncertain. V gave up 1 base and J gave up 2 bases, with 15 bases separating them. The CDR3 consists of 15 residues. The V gene's germline CDR1 is DFQATT and CDR2 SNEGSKA (reference sequence). The DNA for the CDR3 is TGCAGTGCTAGAGGGGCAATCGGGTTCACCTACGAGCAGTACTTC. Protein sequence: CSARGAIGFTYEQYF.

This clonotype was counted only a few times. The chain employs TRBV7-9 and TRBJ2-1, with D possibly matching TRBD2 (7 bases). V shed 8 bases and J shed 5 bases, with 19 bases lying between them. This CDR3 region has 15 residues. Germline V gene sequence: CDR1 SEHNR, CDR2 FQNEAQ (reference sequence). The CDR3 DNA sequence: TGTGCCAGCTCAGGGGTCGAGCGGGGACACAATGAGCAGTTCTTC. Translated, it gives CASSGVERGHNEQFF.

This clonotype was seen more than once but under ten times. V is TRBV10-2 and J is TRBJ2-3, with unresolved D. Germline V gene data show CDR1 as WSHSY and CDR2 as SAAADI. The ends were cut back, 3 bases at V and 1 base at J, with 14 bases in the middle. CDR3 length: 16 amino acids. CDR3 in amino acids: CASSDQWEAGTDTQYF. DNA for the CDR3: TGCGCCAGCAGTGATCAGTGGGAAGCAGGCACAGATACGCAGTATTTT.

This clonotype has only a few counts. V and J are TRBV5-1 and TRBJ2-1, with 13 bases lining up with TRBD2. Germline lookup yields CDR1 SGHRS and CDR2 YFSETQ. After removal of 4 bases from V and 5 bases from J, the junction contained 6 bases not matched to a gene. The CDR3 sequence is 16 residues long. The chain's CDR3 is CASSRTSGSMDNEQFF. Here the CDR3 DNA reads TGCGCCAGCAGCCGGACTAGCGGGAGCATGGACAATGAGCAGTTCTTC. The full variable domain, completed using reference TRBV5-1 and TRBJ2-1, is KAGVTQTPRYLIKTRGQQVTLSCSPISGHRSVSWYQQTPGQGLQFLFEYFSETQRNKGNFPGRFSGRQFSNSRSEMNVSTLELGDSALYLCASSRTSGSMDNEQFFGPGTRLTVL.

The chain combines TRBV6-1 with TRBJ2-3; no firm D call. CDR3 length: 13 residues. Trimming left V 6 bases short and J 8 bases short, with 15 bases between. Per germline, CDR1 MNHNS and CDR2 SASEGT. CDR3 sequence (DNA): TGTGCCAGCAGACGTCCCCCCCGCGGTACGCAGTATTTT. Protein sequence: CASRRPPRGTQYF.

This clonotype appeared a few times. The V gene is TRBV5-1, the J gene TRBJ2-1; perhaps TRBD2 as D (5 bases). Trimming left V 4 bases short and J 6 bases short, with 17 bases between. Germline assignment: CDR1 SGHRS and CDR2 YFSETQ. The length of the CDR3 is 15 residues. The CDR3 protein is CASSRGEEALNEQFF. In DNA form, the CDR3 reads TGCGCCAGCAGCCGGGGAGAGGAGGCACTCAATGAGCAGTTCTTC.

There are a few counts of this clonotype. This chain's CDR3 is CASKQDRPQQFF. CDR3 bases: TGTGCCAGCAAACAGGACAGGCCCCAGCAGTTCTTC. The J gene is TRBJ2-1, the V gene TRBV6-6; TRBD1 matches 7 bases. The trim removed 7 bases at V and 11 bases at J, leaving 8 bases unmatched. This CDR3 is built from 12 residues. Germline assignment: CDR1 MNHNY and CDR2 SVGAGI (reference sequence).

DNA of the CDR3: TGCAGTGCTAGAGGGGCAAGCCGAAACACCATATATTTT. Protein product: CSARGASRNTIYF. J is TRBJ1-3 and V is TRBV20-1; D is unclear. Germline-derived CDR1 and CDR2 are DFQATT and SNEGSKA (reference sequence). The CDR3 runs 13 residues. V lost 1 base and J 5 bases, leaving 9 bases between the germline ends.

The V and J genes are TRBV6-1 and TRBJ1-1, with D possibly being TRBD1 (5 bases). V lost 5 bases to trimming and J lost 3 bases, with 22 bases between them. The CDR3 totals 17 residues. In germline, CDR1 is MNHNS, CDR2 SASEGT. This chain's CDR3 is CASSPPPGRGLYTEAFF. The CDR3 DNA is TGTGCCAGCAGTCCACCGCCGGGGAGGGGACTCTACACTGAAGCTTTCTTT.

CDR3 region: CASSSAVGYEQYF. The CDR3 DNA reads as TGTGCCAGCAGCTCCGCGGTGGGGTACGAGCAGTACTTC. The V call is TRBV11-2, the J call TRBJ2-7; unclear D gene. Germline values: CDR1 SGHAT, CDR2 FQNNGV. V shed 4 bases and J shed 4 bases, with 11 bases lying between them. This CDR3 has 13 residues. The whole variable domain, filled in from reference TRBV11-2 and TRBJ2-7, reads EAGVAQSPRYKIIEKRQSVAFWCNPISGHATLYWYQQILGQGPKLLIQFQNNGVVDDSQLPKDRFSAERLKGVDSTLKIQPAKLEDSAVYLCASSSAVGYEQYFGPGTRLTVT.

This clonotype showed up just a few times. V gene TRBV10-3 combines with J gene TRBJ2-7; TRBD1 aligns across 9 bases. V gave up 6 bases and J gave up 2 bases; unmatched junction bases: 20. Germline CDR1 reads ENHRY; CDR2 reads SYGVKD. CDR3 length equals 19 residues. The CDR3 DNA sequence: TGTGCCATCAGAAGAACAGGGGGCGTTCCCGAAAACCTAACCTACGAGCAGTACTTC. Its protein is CAIRRTGGVPENLTYEQYF.

V and J are TRBV12-3 or TRBV12-4 and TRBJ2-7, with TRBD2 matching over 8 bases. The CDR3 runs to 16 residues. Trimming cost V 5 bases and J 2 bases; bases outside gene matches: 11. CDR3: CASSLGPPGLAYEQYF. The CDR3 DNA reads as TGTGCCAGCAGTCTGGGCCCCCCGGGACTAGCCTACGAGCAGTACTTC.

The chain uses TRBV5-1 and TRBJ2-2; 9 nucleotides match TRBD1. Trimming at V came to 5 bases and at J to 0 bases, leaving 5 bases not matched to a gene. The CDR3 has 16 amino acids. Germline V gene sequence: CDR1 SGHRS, CDR2 YFSETQ. In nucleotides, the CDR3 is TGCGCCAGCAGTCTGGGACAGGGCCCGAACACCGGGGAGCTGTTTTTT. The encoded protein is CASSLGQGPNTGELFF.

The rearrangement joins TRBV6-1 to TRBJ2-6; D gene uncertain. Germline V CDR1 and CDR2: MNHNS, SASEGT. V shed 8 bases and J shed 0 bases, with 5 bases lying between them. The CDR3 has 13 residues. The DNA of the CDR3 is TGTGCCAGCGCGCCCTCTGGGGCCAACGTCCTGACTTTC. It encodes CASAPSGANVLTF.

The chain joins TRBV5-6 to TRBJ2-7, with D maybe TRBD2 (5 bases). Germline V gene data show CDR1 as SGHDT and CDR2 as YYEEEE. The germline V and J ends were trimmed by 5 bases and 3 bases, with 15 bases remaining between them. The CDR3 has 14 amino acids. CDR3 coding DNA: TGTGCCAGCAGTTCTCCATGGGAGAACTACGAGCAGTACTTC. Translation gives CASSSPWENYEQYF.

The chain combines TRBV10-3 with TRBJ1-1; 8 bases match TRBD1. The CDR3 contains 15 residues. V was pared by 0 bases and J by 9 bases, with 9 bases of the junction left unmatched. The germline V gene encodes CDR1 ENHRY and CDR2 SYGVKD. The DNA of the CDR3 is TGTGCCATCAGTGAGTCAGGGACAGGATCCTTGAAAGCTTTCTTT. This sequence encodes CAISESGTGSLKAFF.

This clonotype was seen only a few times. The chain recombines TRBV12-3 or TRBV12-4 with TRBJ1-6; TRBD1 matches 9 bases. V gave up 4 bases and J gave up 7 bases; unmatched junction bases: 2. The CDR3 consists of 14 residues. The CDR3 sequence: CASSYRGLNSPLHF. The CDR3 DNA is TGTGCCAGCAGTTACAGGGGGCTGAATTCACCCCTCCACTTT.

The chain joins TRBV29-1 to TRBJ2-3; 8 positions agree with TRBD1. J gave up 4 bases and V 4 bases, and 13 bases lay outside the gene matches. The germline V gene encodes CDR1 SQVTM and CDR2 ANQGSEA. This CDR3 has 16 amino acids. CDR3 in amino acids: CSVGVGTGPLADTQYF. The CDR3 DNA reads TGCAGCGTTGGGGTCGGGACAGGTCCTCTTGCAGATACGCAGTATTTT.

Written as DNA, the CDR3 is TGTGCCAGCAAGGACAAGGGACCGGTTTACGAGCAGTACTTC. Its translation is CASKDKGPVYEQYF. The gene calls are TRBV6-2 or TRBV6-3 and TRBJ2-7; D may correspond to TRBD1 or TRBD2 (5 bases each). The CDR3 is 14 residues long. Germline CDR1 is MNHEY and CDR2 is SVGEGT. The germline V and J ends were trimmed by 7 bases and 4 bases, with 17 bases remaining between them.

This clonotype was counted once. The rearrangement joins TRBV19 to TRBJ2-1; 8 nucleotides line up with TRBD1. The CDR3 length is 14 residues. The germline CDR1 and CDR2 sequences are LNHDA and SQIVND (reference sequence). V lost 5 bases, J lost 6 bases, and 6 bases stayed unmatched. Here the CDR3 DNA reads TGTGCCAGTAGTCCGACAGGGACAGGCAATGAGCAGTTCTTC. Amino acid sequence: CASSPTGTGNEQFF.